A selection of T cell receptor beta chains follows, all from one sample in a study of pediatric ulcerative colitis. The table came from immunoSEQ multiplex PCR; TCRdb's copy has only in-frame clones and leaves some out. In the table there are under 50,000 clones, over 70% of which are singletons. What was sequenced was gut tissue. All receptors derive from a girl aged 10-17 years with moderate ulcerative colitis. Both conserved end residues are part of each CDR3. D genes are given only for firm matches. Clone sizes are given selectively: once, few, many, or a class where the clone is expanded.

TRBJ2-7 . TRBD1 TRBV2 TGTGCCAGCAGCCCCGGGGACAGCCTCTACGAGCAGTACTTC CASSPGDSLYEQYF
TRBJ1-2 . TRBD1 TRBV9 TGTGCCAGCAGCGAGGACCCCGGGACAGGGGAGGATGGCTACACCTTC CASSEDPGTGEDGYTF
TRBJ2-7 . . TRBV6-6 TGTGCCAGCGGCTTAGGGGCAGGGTATAGCGAGCAGTACTTC CASGLGAGYSEQYF
TRBJ2-2 . TRBD2 TRBV2 TGTGCCAGCGGTTTGACTAGCGGAAACACCGGGGAGCTGTTTTTT CASGLTSGNTGELFF
TRBJ1-1 . TRBD1 TRBV28 TGTGCCAGCAGGCTACAGGGGGGGACTGAAGCTTTCTTT CASRLQGGTEAFF
TRBJ2-7 . . TRBV21-1 TGTGCCAGCGCCCTACGACTGACGCTATCCTACGAGCAGTACTTC CASALRLTLSYEQYF
TRBJ1-6 . . TRBV5-1 TGCGCCAGCAGCTTGGTGGGACTTATGGACATTTATTCACCCCTCCACTTT CASSLVGLMDIYSPLHF
TRBJ2-5 . . TRBV6-5 TGTGCCAGCAGTTACTCGAGAGGGTACCAAGAGACCCAGTACTTC CASSYSRGYQETQYF
TRBJ1-1 . TRBD1 TRBV30 TGTGCCTGGAGATCCAGGGGGAGGGTCACTGAAGCTTTCTTT CAWRSRGRVTEAFF
TRBJ2-7 few . TRBV2 TGTGCCAGCAGTGAAGTAGGGACCTCAAGCGAGCAGTACTTC CASSEVGTSSEQYF
TRBJ1-2 . TRBD1 TRBV30 TGTGCCTGGACCAGACGACAGGGGTTTAACTATGGCTACACCTTC CAWTRRQGFNYGYTF
TRBJ1-1 few . TRBV25-1 TGTGCCAGCAGTGAGGGGAATTGGCGAGAAGCTTTCTTT CASSEGNWREAFF
TRBJ1-2 . . TRBV4-2 TGTGCCAGCAGCCAACTTGACAGAGAACCTAACTATGGCTACACCTTC CASSQLDREPNYGYTF
TRBJ1-1 . . TRBV30 TGTGCCTGGAGCGCAGGGTGGGACACTGAAGCTTTCTTT CAWSAGWDTEAFF
TRBJ2-7 . TRBD1 TRBV5-4 TGTGCCAGCAGCTCCCCCGGGACAGGGGTTCACGAGCAGTACTTC CASSSPGTGVHEQYF
TRBJ2-1 . TRBD2 TRBV13 TGTGCCAGCGCGGGGACTAGCCAACACAATGAGCAGTTCTTC CASAGTSQHNEQFF
TRBJ2-1 . . TRBV5-1 TGCGCCAGCAGCTTGGGCGGAGAGCGAGGTTATGAGCAGTTCTTC CASSLGGERGYEQFF
TRBJ2-6 . TRBD1 TRBV19 TGTGCCAGCCATTCGGGACAGGGTCCTGGGGCCAACGTCCTGACTTTC CASHSGQGPGANVLTF
TRBJ1-2 once . TRBV7-9 TGTGCCAGCAGCTTAGGAGATGGCTACACCTTC CASSLGDGYTF
TRBJ2-5 . . TRBV18 TGTGCCAGCTCACCAAGAATACGGGAGACCCAGTACTTC CASSPRIRETQYF
TRBJ2-1 . . TRBV27 TGTGCCAGCAGTTTGTTGGGTAATGAGCAGTTCTTC CASSLLGNEQFF
TRBJ2-7 few . TRBV6-1 TGTGCCAGCAGCGAACAGGTTAATTCCTACGAGCAGTACTTC CASSEQVNSYEQYF
TRBJ2-7 . . TRBV27 TGTGCCAGCATCCCCTACGAGCAGTACTTC CASIPYEQYF
TRBJ2-1 . . TRBV19 TGTGCCAGTAGTATAGAAAGGACGGGCGGAGCTCGCCAGTTCTTC CASSIERTGGARQFF
TRBJ2-7 once . TRBV10-2 TGCGCCAGCAGTGAGGATCGGGGACCTCTCTACGAGCAGTACTTC CASSEDRGPLYEQYF
TRBJ2-5 . . TRBV6-1 TGTGCCAGCAGTGTTCCTCGGGGGCAAGAGACCCAGTACTTC CASSVPRGQETQYF
TRBJ2-7 . TRBD1 TRBV6-5 TGTGCCAGCAGTTATACCGCGGACAGGGGCCACGAGCAGTACTTC CASSYTADRGHEQYF
TRBJ1-5 . TRBD1 TRBV5-4 TGTGCCAGCACCACCTCCCTGGACAGGGGGCTTTATAGCAATCAGCCCCAGCATTTT CASTTSLDRGLYSNQPQHF
TRBJ2-7 . TRBD1 TRBV5-5 TGTGCCAGCAGCCTGGGACAGATCTCCTACGAGCAGTACTTC CASSLGQISYEQYF
TRBJ1-2 . . TRBV27 TGTGCCAGCAGTTTACGCCCATTAGATGGCTACACCTTC CASSLRPLDGYTF
TRBJ1-3 once . TRBV6-1 TGTGCCAGCAGTGAAGATCGGGGGATGCCTGGAAACACCATATATTTT CASSEDRGMPGNTIYF
TRBJ1-5 . . TRBV28 TGTGCCAGCAGTGAGGGGGTTCGCAATCAGCCCCAGCATTTT CASSEGVRNQPQHF
TRBJ1-5 . . TRBV6-5 TGTGCCAGCAGGGGAACCTCAGGGCAGCCCCAGCATTTT CASRGTSGQPQHF
TRBJ2-5 . . TRBV19 TGTGCCAGTAGTATCGGGGGCAGCCAAGAGACCCAGTACTTC CASSIGGSQETQYF
TRBJ2-1 . TRBD2 TRBV5-6 TGTGCCAGCAGCTTTCTAGCGGGGGATAGCTCCTACAATGAGCAGTTCTTC CASSFLAGDSSYNEQFF
TRBJ2-1 . TRBD1 TRBV5-1 TGCGCCAGCATCCAAACAGGGGGCGGTCACTCCTACAATGAGCAGTTCTTC CASIQTGGGHSYNEQFF
TRBJ2-1 . . TRBV11-1 TGTGCCAGCAGCTTAGACAGGGTAAATGAGCAGTTCTTC CASSLDRVNEQFF
TRBJ2-2 . TRBD2 TRBV7-2 TGTGCCAGCACCCCTAGCGGGGGGGCCGCGGAGCTGTTTTTT CASTPSGGAAELFF
TRBJ1-1 . . TRBV4-1 TGCGCCAGCAGCCAAGATTGGGGACCACATGGAACTGAAGCTTTCTTT CASSQDWGPHGTEAFF
TRBJ2-1 . TRBD1 TRBV6-5 TGTGCCAGCAGTATCGGACAGGGAAGAGCCAATGAGCAGTTCTTC CASSIGQGRANEQFF
TRBJ2-1 . TRBD2 TRBV27 TGTGCCAGCAGACTAGCGGGGGGCCGCGACTCCTACAATGAGCAGTTCTTC CASRLAGGRDSYNEQFF
TRBJ2-2 . . TRBV6-6 TGTGCCGTACGCAGGGGCGACACCGGGGAGCTGTTTTTT CAVRRGDTGELFF
TRBJ1-1 once . TRBV6-4 TGTGCCAGCAGGGCTTCGAACACTGAAGCTTTCTTT CASRASNTEAFF
TRBJ2-3 . . TRBV5-6 TGTGCCAGCAGCTTGGCCGTGGCAGGGCAGATCACAGATACGCAGTATTTT CASSLAVAGQITDTQYF
TRBJ2-5 . TRBD2 TRBV19 TGTGCCAGTAGTGCGGGACTAGCGGGAGCGGGTGAGACCCAGTACTTC CASSAGLAGAGETQYF
TRBJ2-7 . . TRBV6-5 TGTGCCACCGGCCCCCCCTACGAGCAGTACTTC CATGPPYEQYF
TRBJ2-3 . TRBD1 TRBV27 TGTGCCAGCAGTTTCGGGACAGGGACTATGGATACGCAGTATTTT CASSFGTGTMDTQYF